Following are 26 T cell receptor beta chains from one sample sequenced in a study of blood T cells in healthy people across ages. Using a J-beta primer mix together with a sample-barcoded 5' primer, a second PCR was run for roughly 7 to 11 cycles. TCRdb reprocessed the 5' RACE reads via MiXCR and lists one record per CDR3 protein. The data hold approximately 830,000 distinct CDR3 sequences, with under 80% observed a single time. The sample was blood. These receptors were obtained from a man under 40 in good health.

The table lists this clonotype with a few counts. The genes are TRBV10-3 and TRBJ2-4; TRBD2 agrees at 8 bases. The J call is in doubt because the DNA end fits TRBJ2-7 better. The germline V gene encodes CDR1 ENHRY and CDR2 SYGVKD. This CDR3 is built from 13 residues. The CDR3 coding sequence is TGTGCCATCAGTGCATCTAGCGGGTACGAGCAGTACTTC. This sequence encodes CAISASSGYEQYF.

The sample holds a few counts of this clonotype. CDR3 loop: CASSQGYVATTLDTQYF. The CDR3 DNA reads as TGTGCCAGCAGCCAAGGCTACGTAGCGACGACATTAGATACGCAGTATTTT. The chain is built from TRBV3-1 and TRBJ2-3, with D possibly being TRBD2 (5 bases). V was shortened by 1 base and J by 5 bases, with 19 bases between the two germline ends. CDR1 and CDR2 (germline): LGHDT, YNNKEL (reference sequence). The CDR3 extends over 17 amino acids.

There are many counts of this clonotype. CDR3 DNA: TGTGCCAGCAGCTCCCCGAGGGCCAAAAACATTCAGTACTTC. Amino acids: CASSSPRAKNIQYF. V gene TRBV7-9 combines with J gene TRBJ2-4; D is uncertain. The V gene lost 4 bases and the J gene lost 1 base, with 8 bases spanning the gap. This CDR3 is 14 amino acids long. The germline CDR1 and CDR2 sequences are SEHNR and FQNEAQ (reference sequence).

This clonotype was counted a few times. The V call is TRBV5-1, the J call TRBJ2-1; 8 nucleotides match TRBD2. The CDR3 sequence is 16 residues long. Germline V gives CDR1 SGHRS, CDR2 YFSETQ. J was trimmed by 3 bases and V by 0 bases; bases with no gene match: 5. Here the CDR3 DNA reads TGCGCCAGCAGCTTGGCTGCGGGGGGCCTCTACAATGAGCAGTTCTTC. This gives the protein CASSLAAGGLYNEQFF.

This chain uses TRBV6-6 with TRBJ2-3; no clear D gene. The V end lost 5 bases, the J end lost 0 bases, and 12 bases lay between the germline ends. Germline CDR1 and CDR2: MNHNY and SVGAGI (reference sequence). CDR3 length: 15 residues. CDR3 bases: TGTGCCAGCAGTCCCTGGGCCGAGAGCACAGATACGCAGTATTTT. As protein: CASSPWAESTDTQYF.

V gene TRBV7-6 combines with J gene TRBJ1-6; D may be TRBD1 (5 bases). Trimming removed 5 bases at V and 9 bases at J, with 11 bases between. Germline-derived CDR1 and CDR2 are SGHVS and FNYEAQ. The CDR3 is 13 amino acids. The CDR3 nucleotides are TGTGCCAGCAGCCTCTCGGGGGGTTCACCCCTCCACTTT. This encodes CASSLSGGSPLHF.

This chain links TRBV20-1 with TRBJ2-7; possibly TRBD1 or TRBD2 for D (6 bases each). The ends were cut back, 6 bases at V and 6 bases at J, with 21 bases in the middle. The CDR3 totals 14 residues. Germline CDR1 DFQATT, CDR2 SNEGSKA (reference sequence). The CDR3 loop reads CSAGGDGGFGEQYF. The CDR3 DNA is TGCAGTGCCGGAGGAGACGGGGGCTTCGGCGAGCAGTACTTC.

Only a few counts were recorded for this clonotype. This chain uses TRBV12-3 or TRBV12-4 with TRBJ1-2; D is ambiguous. This CDR3 region has 15 residues. V lost 5 bases and J 4 bases, leaving 17 bases between the germline ends. The CDR3 protein is CASSEDHLRRYGYTF. For the CDR3, the DNA is TGTGCCAGCAGTGAAGACCACCTCCGGCGCTATGGCTACACCTTC.

The chain employs TRBV20-1 and TRBJ2-7, with 10 bases fitting TRBD2. The trim removed 0 bases at V and 0 bases at J, leaving 14 bases unmatched. CDR3 size: 19 residues. Per germline, CDR1 DFQATT and CDR2 SNEGSKA (reference sequence). The CDR3 protein is CSARDIGSGGPLTSYEQYF. In nucleotides, the CDR3 is TGCAGTGCTAGAGATATCGGTAGCGGGGGGCCTCTCACCTCCTACGAGCAGTACTTC.

The V and J genes are TRBV6-6 and TRBJ2-3; 7 bases are shared with TRBD2. V shed 1 base and J 3 bases; nucleotides not matched to a gene: 4. The CDR3 has 15 residues. Per the germline V gene, CDR1 is MNHNY and CDR2 is SVGAGI (reference sequence). As DNA, the CDR3 is TGTGCCAGCAGTTACTTGTGGGGGGGAACAGATACGCAGTATTTT. This translates into CASSYLWGGTDTQYF.

This chain links TRBV24-1 with TRBJ2-1; D is unresolved. The CDR3 is made up of 12 amino acids. V was cut by 4 bases and J by 2 bases, with 2 bases left in between. Germline V gives CDR1 KGHDR, CDR2 SFDVKD. CDR3 region: CATSDTYNEQFF. CDR3 nucleotide sequence: TGTGCCACCAGTGACACCTACAATGAGCAGTTCTTC.

There are many counts of this clonotype. This chain uses TRBV7-2 with TRBJ2-5; 7 bases align to TRBD1. V lost 5 bases to trimming and J lost 1 base; unmatched junction nucleotides: 7. Looked up from germline, CDR1 is SGHTA and CDR2 is FQGNSA. This CDR3 contains 15 residues. CDR3 in DNA: TGTGCCAGCAGCCAATCCGGGACAGTCCAAGAGACCCAGTACTTC. Protein sequence: CASSQSGTVQETQYF.

The V gene is TRBV28, the J gene TRBJ2-7, with D uncertain. Germline assignment: CDR1 MDHEN and CDR2 SYDVKM. Trimming stripped 8 bases from V and 3 bases from J, with 17 bases between. CDR3 size: 14 residues. CDR3 protein: CASHLGGASYEQYF. The CDR3 region has the DNA TGTGCCAGCCACCTCGGTGGAGCTAGCTACGAGCAGTACTTC.

DNA of the CDR3: TGCAGTGCTAGGGACTCAGTGGGGCAGTACTTC. This encodes CSARDSVGQYF. J is TRBJ2-7 and V is TRBV20-1, with D possibly TRBD2 on 5 matching bases. This CDR3 comprises 11 residues. Germline V gene lookup returns CDR1 DFQATT and CDR2 SNEGSKA (reference sequence). Trimming cost V 3 bases and J 9 bases, with 12 bases left between them.

The rearrangement links TRBV4-3 to TRBJ2-3, with 11 bases fitting TRBD1. Per germline, CDR1 LGHNA and CDR2 YSLEER. The trim removed 0 bases at V and 4 bases at J, leaving 9 bases unmatched. The length of the CDR3 is 18 residues. CDR3 sequence reads: CASSQDLVRGQGADTQYF. The CDR3 DNA is TGCGCCAGCAGCCAAGATTTGGTGCGGGGACAGGGGGCAGATACGCAGTATTTT.

The V gene is TRBV28, the J gene TRBJ2-3; D unresolved. Germline V CDR1 and CDR2: MDHEN, SYDVKM. The CDR3 sequence is 16 residues long. Deletions cut 5 bases from V and 1 base from J, with 16 bases between. As DNA, the CDR3 is TGTGCCAGCAGTAACGAACACACGGCAGGCACAGATACGCAGTATTTT. This codes for CASSNEHTAGTDTQYF.

Notes on this clonotype: Germline and junction disagree at one end, which may indicate a read error. V is TRBV7-2 and J is TRBJ2-5; maybe TRBD1 (6 bases). The germline V gene encodes CDR1 SGHTA and CDR2 FQGNSA. This CDR3 spans 14 amino acids. In DNA form, the CDR3 reads TGTGCCGGCAGCAAGGACAGTTACCAAGAGACCCAGTACTTC. Its protein product is CAGSKDSYQETQYF.

The chain combines TRBV15 with TRBJ2-7, with D perhaps matching TRBD1 (5 bases). V was trimmed by 1 base and J by 4 bases, leaving 8 bases between them. This CDR3 region has 13 residues. In germline, CDR1 is LNHNV, CDR2 YYDKDF (reference sequence). The CDR3 DNA follows: TGTGCCACCAGCAGAGTACCAGGGTACGAGCAGTACTTC. It specifies CATSRVPGYEQYF.

The chain links TRBV6-6 to TRBJ2-7; 7 nucleotides align to TRBD2. Unmatched junction bases numbered 7, after V lost 5 bases and J lost 0 bases. Germline assignment: CDR1 MNHNY and CDR2 SVGAGI (reference sequence). The CDR3 sequence is 15 residues long. CDR3 DNA sequence: TGTGCCAGCAGTATGGGGCGGGGGAGCTCCTACGAGCAGTACTTC. This translates into CASSMGRGSSYEQYF.

The V call is TRBV11-2, the J call TRBJ2-2; D is unresolved. The CDR3 length is 15 residues. With 2 bases removed from V and 1 base from J, the gap between germline ends came to 8 bases. Per the germline V gene, CDR1 is SGHAT and CDR2 is FQNNGV. CDR3 sequence reads: CASSLSNKNTGELFF. CDR3 DNA sequence: TGTGCCAGCAGCTTATCCAATAAGAACACCGGGGAGCTGTTTTTT.

This clonotype was counted only a few times. The rearrangement uses TRBV27 and TRBJ2-5, with 8 bases matching TRBD1. Germline-derived CDR1 and CDR2 are MNHEY and SMNVEV (reference sequence). J was trimmed by 5 bases and V by 5 bases; bases with no gene match: 7. The CDR3 runs 14 residues. CDR3 in DNA: TGTGCCAGCAGTCCGACAGGGGCCGGGGAGACCCAGTACTTC. It codes for CASSPTGAGETQYF.

This clonotype was observed a handful of times. This chain uses TRBV7-9 with TRBJ2-5; possibly TRBD2 for D (7 bases). The J call may be wrong; the DNA end is better matched by TRBJ2-7. Germline CDR1 SEHNR, CDR2 FQNEAQ (reference sequence). The CDR3 consists of 13 residues. CDR3 loop: CASSFAGADEQYF. The CDR3 DNA follows: TGTGCCAGCAGCTTCGCGGGGGCAGACGAGCAGTACTTC.

The chain joins TRBV7-2 to TRBJ2-3; 11 nucleotides agree with TRBD2. The CDR3 is 15 residues long. Looked up from germline, CDR1 is SGHTA and CDR2 is FQGNSA. With V trimmed by 6 bases and J by 6 bases, 8 bases remained unmatched. The DNA for the CDR3 is TGTGCCAGCAGTTGGGCTAGCGGGGGGAAGGATACGCAGTATTTT. It yields the protein CASSWASGGKDTQYF.

The chain recombines TRBV7-2 with TRBJ2-3; 10 bases match TRBD2. The CDR3 extends over 20 amino acids. V dropped 2 bases and J dropped 3; count of bases not matched to a gene: 17. CDR1 SGHTA and CDR2 FQGNSA come from the germline V gene. The CDR3 region has the DNA TGTGCCAGCAGCTTAAGGGGGACTAGCGAGGCCCCCAGAGCGACAGATACGCAGTATTTT. Translating it yields CASSLRGTSEAPRATDTQYF.

V gene TRBV16 combines with J gene TRBJ1-2; perhaps TRBD1 as D (5 bases). The CDR3 loop spans 13 amino acids. CDR1 and CDR2 (germline): KGHSY, FQNENV. V dropped 3 bases and J dropped 7 bases, with 12 bases sitting between them. CDR3 bases: TGTGCCAGCAGCCAGCGGGGGTCGGGTGGCTACACCTTC. This translates into CASSQRGSGGYTF.

The gene calls are TRBV12-3 or TRBV12-4 and TRBJ2-3; D unclear. V shed 1 base and J shed 2 bases, with 10 bases lying between them. CDR3 size: 15 residues. The CDR3 reads CASSLDGGFTDTQYF. The CDR3, as DNA: TGTGCCAGCAGTTTAGATGGCGGATTCACAGATACGCAGTATTTT.